This is a list of T cell receptor beta chains from one sample in a study of T-cell reconstitution after alpha-beta-depleted transplantation in children. MiXCR, run by TCRdb on the PCR reads, gives a single entry per CDR3 protein. Of roughly 100,000 distinct CDR3 sequences listed, 4.5% to 7.5% are singletons. The sequencing here drew on PBMCs, mostly from graft donor cells, taken 60 days after TCRalphabeta/CD19-depleted stem cell transplant. Receptor source: a female patient aged 2-10 years who had a stem cell transplant for Fanconi anemia, so the T cells may come from the graft donor. Both conserved end residues are part of each CDR3. The D gene is left open where the match is weak. Size is omitted from some rows. Given values are once, few, many or a class for expanded clones.

j_call: TRBJ2-1
clone_size: many
d_call: TRBD2
v_call: TRBV5-1
cdr3_aa: CASSLPGLAGYNEQFF
cdr3_nt: TGCGCCAGCAGCTTACCGGGACTAGCGGGGTACAATGAGCAGTTCTTC

j_call: TRBJ1-2
clone_size: many
d_call: NA
v_call: TRBV20-1
cdr3_aa: CSAHDRFYGYTF
cdr3_nt: TGCAGTGCTCATGACAGGTTCTATGGCTACACCTTC

j_call: TRBJ2-1
clone_size: few
d_call: NA
v_call: TRBV2
cdr3_aa: CATGDLASSYNEQFF
cdr3_nt: TGTGCCACCGGGGACCTTGCTAGCTCCTACAATGAGCAGTTCTTC

j_call: TRBJ2-1
clone_size: many
d_call: NA
v_call: TRBV24-1
cdr3_aa: CATSDSYSYNEQFF
cdr3_nt: TGTGCCACCAGTGATTCTTACTCCTACAATGAGCAGTTCTTC

j_call: TRBJ1-6
clone_size: many
d_call: NA
v_call: TRBV12-3/TRBV12-4
cdr3_aa: CASSLVFGRGSYNSPLHF
cdr3_nt: TGTGCCAGCAGTTTAGTATTTGGAAGGGGCTCCTATAATTCACCCCTCCACTTT

j_call: TRBJ1-6
clone_size: many
d_call: TRBD1
v_call: TRBV5-6
cdr3_aa: CASSLARGHYSPLHF
cdr3_nt: TGTGCCAGCAGCTTGGCCAGGGGGCACTATTCACCCCTCCACTTT

j_call: TRBJ2-7
clone_size: many
d_call: TRBD1
v_call: TRBV7-9
cdr3_aa: CASSFTGTGVYEQYF
cdr3_nt: TGTGCCAGCAGCTTTACCGGGACAGGGGTTTACGAGCAGTACTTC

j_call: TRBJ1-5
clone_size: many
d_call: NA
v_call: TRBV5-1
cdr3_aa: CASSLRGGNQPQHF
cdr3_nt: TGCGCCAGCAGCTTGCGGGGGGGCAATCAGCCCCAGCATTTT

j_call: TRBJ2-7
clone_size: many
d_call: TRBD1
v_call: TRBV28
cdr3_aa: CASSLTGGWSYEQYF
cdr3_nt: TGTGCCAGCAGTCTCACAGGGGGCTGGTCCTACGAGCAGTACTTC

j_call: TRBJ2-3
clone_size: few
d_call: NA
v_call: TRBV27
cdr3_aa: CASSLRPPGTDTQYF
cdr3_nt: TGTGCCAGCAGTTTAAGGCCCCCGGGCACAGATACGCAGTATTTT

j_call: TRBJ2-7
clone_size: many
d_call: NA
v_call: TRBV3-1
cdr3_aa: CASSPRFHSSYEQYF
cdr3_nt: TGTGCCAGCAGCCCGCGCTTCCACAGCTCCTACGAGCAGTACTTC

j_call: TRBJ1-1
clone_size: NA
d_call: NA
v_call: TRBV27
cdr3_aa: CASSLTPGRLNTEAFF
cdr3_nt: TGTGCCAGCAGTCTTACCCCCGGACGGCTGAACACTGAAGCTTTCTTT

j_call: TRBJ1-5
clone_size: NA
d_call: TRBD1
v_call: TRBV15
cdr3_aa: CATSRGTGGSNQPQHF
cdr3_nt: TGTGCCACCAGCAGGGGAACAGGGGGGAGCAATCAGCCCCAGCATTTT

j_call: TRBJ2-7
clone_size: few
d_call: NA
v_call: TRBV7-6
cdr3_aa: CASSPQPDSSYEQYF
cdr3_nt: TGTGCCAGCAGCCCCCAGCCTGACAGCTCCTACGAGCAGTACTTC

j_call: TRBJ2-3
clone_size: many
d_call: TRBD2
v_call: TRBV6-1
cdr3_aa: CASRPASGAWDTQYF
cdr3_nt: TGTGCCAGCAGGCCCGCTAGCGGAGCATGGGATACGCAGTATTTT

j_call: TRBJ2-1
clone_size: many
d_call: NA
v_call: TRBV18
cdr3_aa: CASSPPLSYNEQFF
cdr3_nt: TGTGCCAGCTCACCACCCTTGTCCTACAATGAGCAGTTCTTC

j_call: TRBJ2-7
clone_size: many
d_call: TRBD2
v_call: TRBV28
cdr3_aa: CASSPGGSSYEQYF
cdr3_nt: TGTGCCAGCAGCCCCGGCGGGAGCTCCTACGAGCAGTACTTC

j_call: TRBJ2-3
clone_size: many
d_call: NA
v_call: TRBV6-5
cdr3_aa: CASSYSGDTQYF
cdr3_nt: TGTGCCAGCAGTTACTCGGGCGATACGCAGTATTTT

j_call: TRBJ2-1
clone_size: many
d_call: NA
v_call: TRBV12-3/TRBV12-4
cdr3_aa: CASTPGLAADYNEQFF
cdr3_nt: TGTGCCAGCACCCCCGGTCTAGCAGCCGACTACAATGAGCAGTTCTTC

j_call: TRBJ2-3
clone_size: NA
d_call: TRBD1
v_call: TRBV28
cdr3_aa: CASSLPGQAPTDTQYF
cdr3_nt: TGTGCCAGCAGTTTACCCGGACAGGCTCCCACAGATACGCAGTATTTT

j_call: TRBJ1-2
clone_size: many
d_call: NA
v_call: TRBV3-1
cdr3_aa: CASSQGRVNYGYTF
cdr3_nt: TGTGCCAGCAGCCAAGGCAGGGTCAACTATGGCTACACCTTC

j_call: TRBJ2-7
clone_size: many
d_call: NA
v_call: TRBV12-3/TRBV12-4
cdr3_aa: CASSRTNSGYEQYF
cdr3_nt: TGTGCCAGCAGTCGCACAAACTCGGGCTACGAGCAGTACTTC

j_call: TRBJ2-7
clone_size: few
d_call: TRBD2
v_call: TRBV5-1
cdr3_aa: CASSTIAGLYEQYF
cdr3_nt: TGCGCCAGCAGCACCATAGCGGGACTCTACGAGCAGTACTTC

j_call: TRBJ2-1
clone_size: many
d_call: NA
v_call: TRBV11-2
cdr3_aa: CASSLRTGAYNEQFF
cdr3_nt: TGTGCCAGCAGCTTACGGACTGGGGCCTACAATGAGCAGTTCTTC

j_call: TRBJ2-6
clone_size: few
d_call: NA
v_call: TRBV7-3
cdr3_aa: CASSLTGTNSGANVLTF
cdr3_nt: TGTGCCAGCAGCTTAACAGGGACGAACTCTGGGGCCAACGTCCTGACTTTC

j_call: TRBJ1-2
clone_size: many
d_call: NA
v_call: TRBV5-1
cdr3_aa: CASRPTGSAFSYGYTF
cdr3_nt: TGCGCCAGCAGACCTACAGGGAGTGCTTTCTCCTATGGCTACACCTTC

j_call: TRBJ2-7
clone_size: many
d_call: TRBD1
v_call: TRBV28
cdr3_aa: CASSTLPGQESSYEQYF
cdr3_nt: TGTGCCAGCAGCACATTACCGGGACAGGAGAGCTCCTACGAGCAGTACTTC

j_call: TRBJ2-5
clone_size: few
d_call: NA
v_call: TRBV5-5
cdr3_aa: CASSFNYQETQYF
cdr3_nt: TGTGCCAGCAGCTTCAATTACCAAGAGACCCAGTACTTC

j_call: TRBJ2-3
clone_size: many
d_call: TRBD1
v_call: TRBV20-1
cdr3_aa: CSASRPYGQGLTDTQYF
cdr3_nt: TGCAGTGCTAGCCGCCCCTACGGACAGGGTCTCACAGATACGCAGTATTTT

j_call: TRBJ2-2
clone_size: many
d_call: TRBD2
v_call: TRBV5-6
cdr3_aa: CASSWGTSGNTGELFF
cdr3_nt: TGTGCCAGCAGCTGGGGAACTAGCGGGAACACCGGGGAGCTGTTTTTT

j_call: TRBJ2-4
clone_size: NA
d_call: TRBD2
v_call: TRBV2
cdr3_aa: CASSGMAGVRGIQYF
cdr3_nt: TGTGCCAGCAGTGGAATGGCGGGAGTGAGGGGCATTCAGTACTTC

j_call: TRBJ2-7
clone_size: many
d_call: NA
v_call: TRBV20-1
cdr3_aa: CSAPTGDTVDEQYF
cdr3_nt: TGCAGTGCTCCGACAGGAGACACGGTTGACGAGCAGTACTTC

j_call: TRBJ1-1
clone_size: many
d_call: TRBD1
v_call: TRBV29-1
cdr3_aa: CSSETGGYTEAFF
cdr3_nt: TGCAGCTCCGAGACAGGGGGGTACACTGAAGCTTTCTTT

j_call: TRBJ1-5
clone_size: many
d_call: TRBD1
v_call: TRBV2
cdr3_aa: CASSGTVSGNQPQHF
cdr3_nt: TGTGCCAGCAGCGGGACAGTTTCCGGCAATCAGCCCCAGCATTTT

j_call: TRBJ2-5
clone_size: many
d_call: TRBD2
v_call: TRBV12-3/TRBV12-4
cdr3_aa: CASSLSSGGETQYF
cdr3_nt: TGTGCCAGCAGTTTAAGTAGCGGGGGCGAGACCCAGTACTTC

j_call: TRBJ2-3
clone_size: NA
d_call: NA
v_call: TRBV7-8
cdr3_aa: CASSPRGLAEFTDTQYF
cdr3_nt: TGTGCCAGCAGCCCACGGGGGCTAGCGGAATTCACAGATACGCAGTATTTT

j_call: TRBJ2-1
clone_size: few
d_call: TRBD2
v_call: TRBV14
cdr3_aa: CASSQYNLLAGVSEQFF
cdr3_nt: TGTGCCAGCAGCCAATATAATTTGCTAGCGGGAGTGAGTGAGCAGTTCTTC